Following are 14 T cell receptor beta chains from one sample sequenced in a study of CD8 T cells in Susac syndrome. RNA was extracted with the RNeasy kit, and a quantity of about 0.45 to 1 ug was reverse transcribed using random hexamers. Using its own MiXCR run on the immunoSEQ multiplex PCR reads, TCRdb lists one record per CDR3 protein. The sample consists of about 130,000 distinct CDR3 sequences, approximately 95% of them appearing once. Sequenced material: CD8+ T cells from PBMCs. Receptors were obtained from a human donor with Susac syndrome.

The chain joins TRBV20-1 to TRBJ2-7, with D uncertain. V was cut by 3 bases and J by 3 bases, with 12 bases left in between. The CDR3 spans 13 residues. Germline CDR1 and CDR2: DFQATT and SNEGSKA (reference sequence). For the CDR3, the DNA is TGCAGTGCTAGCACTAACTACGACTACGAGCAGTACTTC. Protein product: CSASTNYDYEQYF.

The count of this clonotype is one. V and J are TRBV5-4 and TRBJ2-2, with 7 bases fitting TRBD1. The V segment lost 4 bases and the J segment 2 bases; nucleotides outside the gene matches: 8. Germline V CDR1 and CDR2: SGHNT, YYREEE (reference sequence). The length of the CDR3 is 16 residues. CDR3 protein: CASSAPGTVNTGELFF. The CDR3 DNA sequence: TGTGCCAGCAGCGCCCCCGGGACAGTTAACACCGGGGAGCTGTTTTTT.

The rearrangement links TRBV5-1 to TRBJ1-1, with 8 bases matching TRBD1. CDR3 size: 13 residues. The trim removed 4 bases at V and 7 bases at J, leaving 6 bases unmatched. Germline CDR1 SGHRS, CDR2 YFSETQ. CDR3 protein: CASSPRGPNEAFF. The CDR3 region has the DNA TGCGCCAGCAGCCCCAGGGGGCCGAATGAAGCTTTCTTT.

This chain uses TRBV3-1 with TRBJ2-7; either TRBD1 or TRBD2 may fit D (6 bases each). CDR1 and CDR2 (germline): LGHDT, YNNKEL (reference sequence). The V gene lost 3 bases and the J gene lost 4 bases, with 22 bases spanning the gap. The CDR3 is 17 amino acids. In DNA form, the CDR3 reads TGTGCCAGCAGCCAGATTACTGGCGGGACAAGCTTATACGAGCAGTACTTC. It translates to CASSQITGGTSLYEQYF.

The DNA for the CDR3 is TGTGCCAGCACAGGGATGGGTGGGAATGAGCAGTTCTTC. Its protein is CASTGMGGNEQFF. This chain joins TRBV11-2 and TRBJ2-1, with D possibly being TRBD1 (5 bases). CDR3 length: 13 amino acids. Germline CDR1 SGHAT, CDR2 FQNNGV. Trimming pared 7 bases from V and 7 bases from J, leaving 14 bases between.

This chain joins TRBV5-6 and TRBJ1-5; D possibly corresponds to TRBD1 (6 bases). CDR1 and CDR2 from the germline V gene are SGHDT and YYEEEE. The CDR3 has 13 residues. Trimming removed 4 bases at V and 10 bases at J, with 15 bases between. Here the CDR3 DNA reads TGTGCCAGCAGCCAGACTTCAGGGGTACCCCAGCATTTT. Its translation: CASSQTSGVPQHF.

The chain has TRBV19 and TRBJ1-2, with TRBD1 identical over 11 bases. The CDR3 runs 13 residues. In germline, CDR1 is LNHDA, CDR2 SQIVND (reference sequence). The J segment lost 4 bases and the V segment lost 9 bases, leaving 4 bases of the junction unmatched. The CDR3, as DNA: TGTGCCAGCGGGACAGGGGGTTCCTATGGCTACACCTTC. Amino acid sequence: CASGTGGSYGYTF.

The V gene is TRBV20-1, the J gene TRBJ1-2; unclear D gene. The V end lost 3 bases, the J end lost 6 bases, and 14 bases lay between the germline ends. The germline V gene encodes CDR1 DFQATT and CDR2 SNEGSKA (reference sequence). There are 13 residues in the CDR3. CDR3 amino acids: CSARGYSRDGYTF. In DNA, the CDR3 is TGCAGTGCTAGGGGGTACTCCAGAGATGGCTACACCTTC.

J is TRBJ2-7 and V is TRBV27; D may be TRBD2 (5 bases). The CDR3 loop spans 14 amino acids. CDR1 MNHEY and CDR2 SMNVEV come from the germline V gene (reference sequence). With 6 bases removed from V and 2 bases from J, the gap between germline ends came to 14 bases. CDR3 amino acids: CASRVSLGTYEQYF. The CDR3 DNA reads as TGTGCCAGCAGGGTTTCTCTCGGGACCTACGAGCAGTACTTC.

The chain recombines TRBV20-1 with TRBJ1-3; 8 bases align to TRBD1. The CDR3 is 14 amino acids. Trimming cost V 6 bases and J 2 bases; bases outside gene matches: 6. The germline V gene has CDR1 DFQATT and CDR2 SNEGSKA (reference sequence). The CDR3 here is CSATKTGAGNTIYF. In DNA, the CDR3 is TGCAGTGCAACAAAGACAGGGGCTGGAAACACCATATATTTT.

V and J are TRBV24-1 and TRBJ2-3; D perhaps matches TRBD2 (6 bases). CDR1 and CDR2 (germline): KGHDR, SFDVKD. This CDR3 spans 16 amino acids. The V end was cut by 6 bases, the J end by 3 bases, with 18 bases between. The CDR3 loop reads CATSPGRRQLTDTQYF. CDR3 coding DNA: TGTGCCACCAGTCCCGGGAGAAGGCAACTGACAGATACGCAGTATTTT.

This clonotype occurred a few times. The chain links TRBV19 to TRBJ1-1; no reliable D call. Between the trimmed V and J ends, which lost 6 bases and 2 bases, there was a span of 7 bases. Germline V lookup: CDR1 LNHDA, CDR2 SQIVND (reference sequence). This CDR3 contains 12 residues. CDR3 DNA: TGTGCCAGTAGGAAACTCAACACTGAAGCTTTCTTT. Protein: CASRKLNTEAFF.

The chain has TRBV27 and TRBJ1-5, with a possible D match to TRBD1 (5 bases). This CDR3 has 15 amino acids. In germline, CDR1 is MNHEY, CDR2 SMNVEV (reference sequence). V dropped 2 bases and J dropped 11 bases, with 19 bases sitting between them. CDR3 in DNA: TGTGCCAGCAGTTTAGGGGGACCCCGGGGCCAGACCCAGCATTTT. Translation: CASSLGGPRGQTQHF.

The chain couples TRBV5-1 to TRBJ1-1, with D possibly being TRBD1 (5 bases). V lost 2 bases, J lost 4 bases, and 15 bases lay in between. There are 15 residues in the CDR3. Germline V lookup: CDR1 SGHRS, CDR2 YFSETQ. In nucleotides, the CDR3 is TGCGCCAGCAGCTTAGTCCGGGGCAGAGTCACTGAAGCTTTCTTT. This sequence encodes CASSLVRGRVTEAFF.